This TCR beta chain was profiled in a study of blood T cell repertoires in COVID-19. Study context: Samples taken during acute and convalescent COVID-19 were collected in the United States, Italy and Spain.

The CDR3 is 13 amino acids. Germline CDR1 and CDR2: KGHSH and LQKENI. V lost 4 bases to trimming and J lost 5 bases, with 9 bases between them. Original processing notes: Amplification with reference gene primers provided the estimates of nucleated cell counts. TCRdb's table, derived via immunoSEQ multiplex PCR, lists solely in-frame clones and lacks some. The V and J calls and the clone size are those of that table, but D and trimming were determined from the DNA. The data contain about 220,000 clones, around 86% of them singletons. Specimen: peripheral blood. This chain joins TRBV18 and TRBJ1-3; maybe TRBD1 (6 bases). This TCR was sampled from a woman in her seventies with COVID-19, enrolled during active disease. The CDR3 reads CASSQGERNTIYF. CDR3 bases: TGTGCCAGCTCACAGGGGGAAAGAAACACCATATATTTT.